The 32 T cell receptor beta chains presented below share a single source sample, sequenced in a study of STAT3 mutations in large granular lymphocyte leukemia. Overall study results and limits: Every T-cell large granular lymphocyte leukemia patient had at least one immunodominant TCR beta clonotype.

TCRdb's table, derived via immunoSEQ multiplex PCR, lists solely in-frame clones and lacks some. The sample records roughly 4,200 clones, approximately 71% being singletons. No antigen is known for these receptors. The sequenced material came from peripheral blood mononuclear cells. These receptors were taken from a man aged 55 to 69 with T-cell large granular lymphocyte leukemia. Some clones in this sample may be carry-over from other donors' samples.

This clone was observed a few times. The chain uses TRBV18 and TRBJ1-3; D might be TRBD1 (5 bases). The V gene's germline CDR1 is KGHSH and CDR2 LQKENI. This CDR3 comprises 11 residues. V lost 9 bases and J lost 7, with 10 bases in between. The CDR3 DNA sequence: TGTGCCAGGTCCGGGGCGAACACCATATATTTT. Its protein product is CARSGANTIYF.

The chain employs TRBV7-2 and TRBJ2-3; D is possibly TRBD2 (5 bases). The CDR3 runs to 13 residues. V dropped 5 bases and J dropped 4 bases, with 10 bases sitting between them. The germline V gene encodes CDR1 SGHTA and CDR2 FQGNSA. CDR3 sequence reads: CASSRDYSDTQYF. CDR3 coding DNA: TGTGCCAGCAGCCGCGACTATTCAGATACGCAGTATTTT. Full variable domain (missing parts from reference TRBV7-2 and TRBJ2-3): GAGVSQSPSNKVTEKGKDVELRCDPISGHTALYWYRQSLGQGLEFLIYFQGNSAPDKSGLPSDRFSAERTGGSVSTLTIQRTQQEDSAVYLCASSRDYSDTQYFGPGTRLTVL.

V and J are TRBV7-9 and TRBJ1-5; D unclear. The CDR3 is made up of 13 amino acids. Germline lookup yields CDR1 SEHNR and CDR2 FQNEAQ (reference sequence). V lost 1 base and J lost 7, with 8 bases in between. This chain's CDR3 is CASSLEVGQPQHF. The CDR3 bases are TGTGCCAGCAGCTTAGAAGTCGGACAGCCCCAGCATTTT.

V gene TRBV5-4 combines with J gene TRBJ2-4, with TRBD1 matching over 10 bases. This CDR3 has 14 residues. From germline, CDR1 is SGHNT and CDR2 YYREEE (reference sequence). J lost 9 bases, V lost 4 bases, and 7 bases had no gene match. In DNA, the CDR3 is TGTGCCAGCAGCCCGGGACAGGGGACTACCATTCAGTACTTC. Amino acids: CASSPGQGTTIQYF. Full variable domain (remainder filled in from reference TRBV5-4 and TRBJ2-4): ETGVTQSPTHLIKTRGQQVTLRCSSQSGHNTVSWYQQALGQGPQFIFQYYREEENGRGNFPPRFSGLQFPNYSSELNVNALELDDSALYLCASSPGQGTTIQYFGAGTRLSVL.

This clone was observed once. The chain's CDR3 is CASSAGTSGEQYV. DNA for the CDR3: TGTGCCAGCTCGGCCGGGACTAGCGGCGAGCAGTACGTC. The chain recombines TRBV18 with TRBJ2-7; 11 nucleotides line up with TRBD2. The CDR3 has 13 amino acids. Germline trimming cut 6 bases from V and 6 bases from J; bases unmatched to any gene: 4. Germline V lookup: CDR1 KGHSH, CDR2 LQKENI.

V is TRBV6-5 and J is TRBJ2-3, with D possibly being TRBD2 (6 bases). This CDR3 has 13 amino acids. CDR1 is MNHEY, CDR2 SVGAGI, per germline. Trimming stripped 3 bases from V and 4 bases from J, with 8 bases between. CDR3 protein: CASSYGDSDTQYF. The CDR3 bases are TGTGCCAGCAGTTATGGGGACTCAGATACGCAGTATTTT.

The chain uses TRBV6-5 and TRBJ2-3; TRBD2 might be the D (5 bases). The CDR3 consists of 14 residues. V was cut by 6 bases and J by 2 bases, with 12 bases left in between. Germline loops: CDR1 MNHEY, CDR2 SVGAGI. The CDR3 bases are TGTGCCAGCAGGATGACTACCAACACAGATACGCAGTATTTT. Residues: CASRMTTNTDTQYF.

This clone was seen just once. The chain carries TRBV5-6 and TRBJ2-7; either TRBD1 or TRBD2 may supply D (5 bases each). The germline V gene has CDR1 SGHDT and CDR2 YYEEEE. V shed 7 bases and J shed 0 bases, with 14 bases lying between them. This CDR3 contains 14 residues. In nucleotides, the CDR3 is TGTGCCAGCTCCCGGGACCGGAGCTCCTACGAGCAGTACTTC. Protein: CASSRDRSSYEQYF.

This chain connects TRBV7-8 to TRBJ1-2; no clear D. Trimming cost V 2 bases and J 1 base, with 17 bases left between them. Germline V CDR1 and CDR2: SGHVS, FQNEAQ. This CDR3 is built from 17 residues. CDR3 in amino acids: CASSLLTAQFLNYGYTF. The CDR3 bases are TGTGCCAGCAGCTTACTTACAGCCCAATTCCTTAACTATGGCTACACCTTC.

This clone was seen more than once but under ten times. This chain uses TRBV30 with TRBJ2-5, with a tentative D call TRBD1 (6 bases). The length of the CDR3 is 11 residues. Trimming took off 3 bases at V and 9 bases at J, with 11 bases between the two ends. Germline V gene lookup returns CDR1 GTSNPN and CDR2 SVGIG (reference sequence). CDR3 coding DNA: TGTGCCTGGAGGTACAGGGATGCCCAGTACTTC. Translating it yields CAWRYRDAQYF.

The chain links TRBV18 to TRBJ2-5; the D is unclear. CDR3 length equals 13 residues. Germline V CDR1 and CDR2: KGHSH, LQKENI. V was pared by 5 bases and J by 4 bases, with 11 bases between. The CDR3 sequence is CASSGGMAETQYF. The CDR3 coding sequence is TGTGCCAGCTCAGGTGGGATGGCAGAGACCCAGTACTTC.

This clone was observed a few times. This chain uses TRBV2 with TRBJ2-1; TRBD2 agrees at 8 bases. Germline V gene data show CDR1 as SNHLY and CDR2 as FYNNEI. V gave up 5 bases and J gave up 9 bases; unmatched junction bases: 12. The CDR3 runs 15 residues. For the CDR3, the DNA is TGTGCCAGCAGTAGTCTAGCCGGGAGGGCCCTTGAGCAGTTCTTC. It encodes CASSSLAGRALEQFF.

The chain uses TRBV5-4 and TRBJ2-5, with D possibly matching TRBD2 (7 bases). The V gene lost 4 bases and the J gene lost 5 bases, with 18 bases spanning the gap. CDR1 SGHNT and CDR2 YYREEE come from the germline V gene (reference sequence). The CDR3 is 15 residues long. The CDR3 is CASSPPGGRKETQYF. The CDR3 nucleotides are TGTGCCAGCAGCCCCCCCGGGGGGCGGAAGGAGACCCAGTACTTC.

The rearrangement links TRBV6-6 to TRBJ2-7; D unresolved. Trimming removed 10 bases at V and 2 bases at J, with 12 bases between. Germline lookup yields CDR1 MNHNY and CDR2 SVGAGI (reference sequence). The CDR3 runs 12 residues. The CDR3, as DNA: TGTGCCACCGGGTACACTCCCTACGAGCAGTACGTC. It translates to CATGYTPYEQYV.

The chain uses TRBV4-1 and TRBJ2-7; possibly TRBD1 for D (5 bases). With 1 base removed from V and 3 bases from J, the gap between germline ends came to 10 bases. Germline V lookup: CDR1 MGHRA, CDR2 YSYEKL. The CDR3 runs to 14 residues. The CDR3 spells CASSQASQGYEQYF. CDR3 in DNA: TGCGCCAGCAGCCAAGCTTCGCAGGGCTACGAGCAGTACTTC.

This chain links TRBV5-1 with TRBJ1-5; D gene unclear. The CDR3 has 13 amino acids. Trimming took 1 base from V and 4 from J, leaving 6 bases between them. The V gene's germline CDR1 is SGHRS and CDR2 YFSETQ. CDR3 protein: CASSLMPNQPQHF. In DNA form, the CDR3 reads TGCGCCAGCAGCTTGATGCCGAATCAGCCCCAGCATTTT.

This chain connects TRBV29-1 to TRBJ1-2; D not certain. CDR1 SQVTM and CDR2 ANQGSEA come from the germline V gene. V was cut by 6 bases and J by 10 bases, with 6 bases left in between. The CDR3 loop spans 8 amino acids. CDR3 loop: CSVDAYTF. The CDR3 DNA is TGCAGCGTCGATGCCTACACCTTC.

The genes are TRBV30 and TRBJ1-5; D not certain. The CDR3 is 13 amino acids. Germline V gene lookup returns CDR1 GTSNPN and CDR2 SVGIG (reference sequence). V was pared by 5 bases and J by 5 bases, with 13 bases between. The CDR3 here is CAWGPSRYQPQHF. CDR3 DNA: TGTGCCTGGGGCCCTTCGAGGTATCAGCCCCAGCATTTT.

This clone came up once. As DNA, the CDR3 is TGTGCCAGCAGTGAGCCAGGGGGTCTGAATGGCTACACCTTC. Translated, it gives CASSEPGGLNGYTF. This chain joins TRBV25-1 and TRBJ1-2; 7 nucleotides agree with TRBD1. Germline CDR1 is MGHDK and CDR2 is SYGVNS. With 3 bases clipped from V and 6 bases from J, the junction kept 7 bases outside the gene matches. The CDR3 consists of 14 residues.

The V gene is TRBV30, the J gene TRBJ1-5; weak D call: TRBD1 (5 bases). The CDR3 totals 12 residues. Germline-derived CDR1 and CDR2 are GTSNPN and SVGIG (reference sequence). V was shortened by 4 bases and J by 9 bases, with 13 bases between the two germline ends. The DNA of the CDR3 is TGTGCCTGGAATGGGGGGGAAGGGCCCCAGCATTTT. As protein: CAWNGGEGPQHF.

The rearrangement uses TRBV9 and TRBJ1-1, with unresolved D. The CDR3 is made up of 13 amino acids. The V end lost 2 bases, the J end lost 3 bases, and 8 bases lay between the germline ends. CDR1 and CDR2 (germline): SGDLS, YYNGEE. For the CDR3, the DNA is TGTGCCAGCAGCGTTGCCAGTTACACTGAAGCTTTCTTT. Its translation: CASSVASYTEAFF.

The J gene is TRBJ2-7, the V gene TRBV7-2; no clear D. The V gene's germline CDR1 is SGHTA and CDR2 FQGNSA. Trimming shortened V by 5 bases and J by 6 bases, and 29 bases separated the two germline ends. This CDR3 is 18 amino acids long. The CDR3 DNA reads TGTGCCAGCAGCCTTAACCCTGAGCCTCTCGGGTTATCGGGCGAGCAGTACGTC. This encodes CASSLNPEPLGLSGEQYV.

This chain uses TRBV29-1 with TRBJ1-1; TRBD1 might be the D (5 bases). With 7 bases removed from V and 5 bases from J, the gap between germline ends came to 20 bases. Germline CDR1 SQVTM, CDR2 ANQGSEA. The length of the CDR3 is 14 residues. The CDR3 sequence: CSASEGSLRTEAFF. In DNA, the CDR3 is TGCAGCGCCTCTGAGGGGTCCCTTCGGACTGAAGCTTTCTTT.

The chain carries TRBV7-9 and TRBJ2-6, with D unresolved. The CDR3 is 17 amino acids. Germline V lookup: CDR1 SEHNR, CDR2 FQNEAQ (reference sequence). V dropped 4 bases and J dropped 2 bases, with 15 bases sitting between them. The CDR3 coding sequence is TGTGCCAGCAGCTCCCGGTTTGGCGCCCCTGGGGCCAACGTCCTGACTTTC. As protein: CASSSRFGAPGANVLTF.

The chain uses TRBV7-9 and TRBJ2-7; D is ambiguous. The CDR3 has 12 residues. Trimming took off 5 bases at V and 6 bases at J, with 11 bases between the two ends. Germline V gene sequence: CDR1 SEHNR, CDR2 FQNEAQ (reference sequence). CDR3 sequence reads: CASSGFSSEQYV. CDR3 bases: TGTGCCAGCAGCGGTTTTAGTTCCGAGCAGTACGTC.

V and J are TRBV4-3 and TRBJ1-5; D perhaps matches TRBD1 (5 bases). Germline values: CDR1 LGHNA, CDR2 YSLEER. CDR3 length: 13 amino acids. Trimming took 2 bases from V and 7 from J, leaving 9 bases between them. CDR3 coding DNA: TGCGCCAGCAGCCAACGCCAGGGCCAGCCCCAGCATTTT. Translation: CASSQRQGQPQHF.

This clone has only a few counts. The CDR3, as DNA: TGTGCCAGCAGCCCAGGCGCAGGGTGGCAAGAGACCCAGTACTTC. Encoded protein: CASSPGAGWQETQYF. The chain links TRBV11-1 to TRBJ2-5, with TRBD1 as a possible D gene (5 bases). V dropped 5 bases and J dropped 2 bases, with 15 bases sitting between them. Germline V CDR1 and CDR2: SGHAT, FQDESV (reference sequence). The CDR3 is made up of 15 amino acids.

V and J are TRBV18 and TRBJ1-1; D is possibly TRBD1 (5 bases). Germline CDR1 and CDR2: KGHSH and LQKENI. The CDR3 runs 16 residues. The V gene lost 6 bases and the J gene lost 1 base, with 18 bases spanning the gap. The CDR3 nucleotides are TGTGCCAGCTCTCCTACTCCGACAGCCCCGAACACTGAAGCTTTCTTT. As protein: CASSPTPTAPNTEAFF.

This chain joins TRBV10-2 and TRBJ2-7; D uncertain. Germline V gene lookup returns CDR1 WSHSY and CDR2 SAAADI. The CDR3 has 13 residues. Trimming took off 2 bases at V and 12 bases at J, with 17 bases between the two ends. Here the CDR3 reads CASSERAAGLWYV. CDR3 in DNA: TGCGCCAGCAGTGAGCGGGCTGCCGGGTTGTGGTACGTC.

The genes are TRBV5-6 and TRBJ2-3; 7 bases agree with TRBD2. The CDR3 extends over 16 amino acids. The V gene's germline CDR1 is SGHDT and CDR2 YYEEEE. J was trimmed by 5 bases and V by 5 bases; bases with no gene match: 14. The DNA of the CDR3 is TGTGCCAGCAGAGAGGGGATTAGCGGGTTGATAGATACGCAGTATTTT. Translation: CASREGISGLIDTQYF.

This clone has only a few counts. The gene calls are TRBV27 and TRBJ2-7; TRBD2 is a possible D gene (5 bases). V was pared by 8 bases and J by 0 bases, with 14 bases between. Germline V CDR1 and CDR2: MNHEY, SMNVEV (reference sequence). The CDR3 covers 14 residues. CDR3 loop: CASSPGYSSYEQYF. The CDR3 DNA follows: TGTGCCAGCTCCCCGGGGTATAGCTCCTACGAGCAGTACTTC.

The V gene is TRBV4-1, the J gene TRBJ2-3; unclear D gene. Germline V gene lookup returns CDR1 MGHRA and CDR2 YSYEKL. Trimming stripped 0 bases from V and 0 bases from J, with 7 bases between. The CDR3 contains 15 residues. CDR3 nucleotides: TGCGCCAGCAGCCAAGAGGTCGACAGCACAGATACGCAGTATTTT. Translation gives CASSQEVDSTDTQYF.